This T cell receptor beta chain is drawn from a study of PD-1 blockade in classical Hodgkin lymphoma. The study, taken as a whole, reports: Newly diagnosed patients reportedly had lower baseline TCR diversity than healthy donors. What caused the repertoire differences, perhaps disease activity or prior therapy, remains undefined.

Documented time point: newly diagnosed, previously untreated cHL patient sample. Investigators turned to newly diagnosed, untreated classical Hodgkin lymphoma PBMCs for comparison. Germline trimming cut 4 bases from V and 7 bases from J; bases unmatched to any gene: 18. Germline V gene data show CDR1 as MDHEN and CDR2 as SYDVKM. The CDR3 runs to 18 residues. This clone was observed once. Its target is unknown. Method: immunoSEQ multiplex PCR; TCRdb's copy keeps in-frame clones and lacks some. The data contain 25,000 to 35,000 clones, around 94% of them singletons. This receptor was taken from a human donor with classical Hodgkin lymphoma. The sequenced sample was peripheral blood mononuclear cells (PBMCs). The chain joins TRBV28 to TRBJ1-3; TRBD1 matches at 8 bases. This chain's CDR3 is CASSSPGTGYLRMNTIYF. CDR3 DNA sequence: TGTGCCAGCAGTTCTCCCGGGACAGGCTATTTAAGAATGAACACCATATATTTT.